These 9 T cell receptor beta chains share one sample of origin, sequenced in a study of identifying expanded T cells in peripheral blood. Profiling relied on immunoSEQ multiplex PCR, and the TCRdb table lists in-frame clones only, not all of them. The profile shows some 96,000 clones, over 80% of them singletons. Specimen: blood. These receptors all stem from a person aged 18 to 75 in good health.

The genes are TRBV25-1 and TRBJ2-7; D may be TRBD1 (6 bases). The CDR3 is made up of 15 amino acids. V was trimmed by 2 bases and J by 3 bases, leaving 14 bases between them. Germline CDR1 reads MGHDK; CDR2 reads SYGVNS. The CDR3 loop reads CASSEPGDKDYEQYF. The DNA for the CDR3 is TGTGCCAGCAGTGAACCTGGGGACAAAGACTACGAGCAGTACTTC.

The chain joins TRBV5-5 to TRBJ2-3, with a tentative D call TRBD2 (5 bases). There are 16 residues in the CDR3. Between the trimmed V and J ends, which lost 2 bases and 0 bases, there was a span of 13 bases. CDR1 and CDR2 from the germline V gene are SGHKS and YYEKEE (reference sequence). The CDR3 loop reads CASSFGRPSSTDTQYF. CDR3 sequence (DNA): TGTGCCAGCAGCTTTGGGAGACCTTCTAGCACAGATACGCAGTATTTT.

The gene calls are TRBV25-1 and TRBJ2-1; D possibly corresponds to TRBD1 (6 bases). The CDR3 has 16 residues. Germline V gives CDR1 MGHDK, CDR2 SYGVNS. Trimming left V 1 base short and J 6 bases short, with 16 bases between. The CDR3 DNA reads TGTGCCAGCAGTGAATTTAGGTCAGGGGCGGGCAATGAGCAGTTCTTC. Protein sequence: CASSEFRSGAGNEQFF.

The gene calls are TRBV7-9 and TRBJ2-1; a weak D match, TRBD1 (6 bases). Germline lookup yields CDR1 SEHNR and CDR2 FQNEAQ (reference sequence). V was clipped by 0 bases and J by 6 bases, with 21 bases between them. This CDR3 comprises 18 residues. The CDR3 nucleotides read TGTGCCAGCAGCTTAGCACAGGAAACACAACGAGGGGGCAATGAGCAGTTCTTC. Its translation: CASSLAQETQRGGNEQFF.

The genes are TRBV30 and TRBJ1-2, with D unclear. The ends were cut back, 0 bases at V and 4 bases at J, with 12 bases in the middle. CDR3 length: 14 amino acids. Germline assignment: CDR1 GTSNPN and CDR2 SVGIG (reference sequence). The CDR3 nucleotides are TGTGCCTGGAGTGTAGGAGGGCTGCGCTATGGCTACACCTTC. This gives the protein CAWSVGGLRYGYTF.

The V and J genes are TRBV5-6 and TRBJ2-1; 12 bases are a match to TRBD1. The CDR3 has 15 residues. Germline V gene data show CDR1 as SGHDT and CDR2 as YYEEEE. V was pared by 4 bases and J by 7 bases, with 6 bases of the junction left unmatched. DNA for the CDR3: TGTGCCAGCAGCACCGGGACAGGGGGCCGGAATGAGCAGTTCTTC. Amino acid sequence: CASSTGTGGRNEQFF.

J is TRBJ1-3 and V is TRBV25-1; D might be TRBD1 (6 bases). V gave up 6 bases and J gave up 8 bases, with 17 bases separating them. CDR1 and CDR2 (germline): MGHDK, SYGVNS. The CDR3 spans 14 residues. The CDR3 loop reads CASSEQGVRDTIYF. For the CDR3, the DNA is TGTGCCAGCAGCGAACAGGGAGTAAGAGACACCATATATTTT.

V is TRBV19 and J is TRBJ2-1; TRBD1 or TRBD2 may be the D gene (5 bases each). Germline V gene lookup returns CDR1 LNHDA and CDR2 SQIVND (reference sequence). This CDR3 has 13 residues. Trimming shortened V by 1 base and J by 4 bases, and 5 bases separated the two germline ends. This chain's CDR3 is CASSIGGYNEQFF. Written as DNA, the CDR3 is TGTGCCAGTAGTATAGGGGGGTACAATGAGCAGTTCTTC.

The chain combines TRBV11-2 with TRBJ2-5; no clear D. The V end lost 2 bases, the J end lost 1 base, and 8 bases lay between the germline ends. The CDR3 runs to 14 residues. Germline CDR1 is SGHAT and CDR2 is FQNNGV. CDR3 residues: CASSLLGFQETQYF. CDR3 nucleotides: TGTGCCAGCAGCTTACTCGGGTTCCAAGAGACCCAGTACTTC.